The T cell receptor (beta chain) under discussion was sequenced for a study of blood T cells in healthy people across ages (dated by TCRdb to the mid-2010s). General notes on the study: Template switching captured roughly one uniquely barcoded TCR beta cDNA molecule per two T cells in model experiments. The study analyzed two additional independent replicas of 1 million unique cDNA reads from the same blood draw for two donors, one aged 18 to 30 and one aged 80 or older. The study measured age-related changes in TCR beta repertoire diversity using deep sequencing normalized with unique cDNA molecular identifiers. Donors were grouped into four age groups: young (average about 15 years), middle-aged (approximately 41), aged (62) and long-lived (approximately 81). To avoid experimental bias, donors of different ages were distributed randomly across sequencing lanes. On the study overall, not on this receptor specifically: Compared with the aged group, more naive CD4+ T cells, fewer expanded clones and increased TCR diversity were shown by the long-lived group, suggesting age selection. Conclusive comparison of naive and antigen-experienced compartments was prevented by the profiling of bulk unsorted PBMCs. Estimates of total diversity based on one million sequenced T cells were regarded as lower bounds and as underestimates. Because the CMV infection status of the donors was unknown, age-related changes in expanded clonotypes may potentially have been confounded. As age increased, observed TCR beta diversity per million T cells dropped in a roughly linear way, and a significant reduction was already evident by age roughly 36. A strong correlation was found between observed TCR beta diversity and the percentage of naive T cells measured by flow cytometry.

Taken from the germline V gene (reference sequence), the CDR1 and CDR2 loops are SEHNR and FQNEAQ. Trimming at the junction amounts to 4 bases on V and 10 bases on J, and the germline ends lie 16 bases apart. Taken from cysteine to phenylalanine, the CDR3 has 14 residues. CDR3 DNA only is kept here, 42 bases in frame from base 1. The method was 5' RACE. Sequenced on an Illumina HiSeq 2500. A second PCR of 7 to 11 cycles was run with a J-beta primer mix and a sample-barcoded 5' primer. A template-switch 5' adaptor carrying 12 random nucleotides introduced a unique molecular identifier onto each TCR beta cDNA molecule. Each sample yielded at least 2.5 million CDR3-containing paired-end reads. First-strand cDNA was synthesized from all RNA with the Mint cDNA synthesis kit, primed by a TRBC-specific oligonucleotide. All cDNA was treated with uracil-DNA glycosylase and then went through a first 18-cycle PCR with the universal primers M1SS and BC2_uni_R. Concerning the study's data processing: For normalization, 1 million high-quality reads, each with a distinct molecular identifier, were randomly selected from each sample. Instead of being binned into consensus sequences, reads with shared molecular identifiers were discarded. CDR3 identification, clonotype clustering and error correction used MiTCR with a Q25 quality threshold and the strictest error-elimination algorithm. A nonparametric unseen species model using Euler transformation provided a lower-bound estimate of total TCR beta diversity. In TCRdb, the public reads were trimmed at Q25 with fastp and aligned with MiXCR, with productive beta chains retained. For every CDR3 protein sequence, its rows merge into one entry that carries the most common genes and DNA. The authors' filters were not applied to this entry. The sample profile shows a few hundred thousand distinct CDR3 sequences; roughly half of them were found once. The ten largest clonotypes hold 50% to 65% of the sample.

Concerning this clonotype itself: Its specific antigen is unknown. Base quality data are lacking; no much larger clone is found one base away.

The roughly 39 donors, aged 6 to 90 years, were systemically healthy Caucasian individuals from Russia. Each donor gave around 9.8 milliliters of peripheral blood, collected into EDTA-treated Vacutainer tubes. Ficoll-Paque density-gradient centrifugation was used to isolate PBMCs, with at least 6.5 million per sample. Trizol reagent was used to extract total RNA from the PBMCs, yielding at least 6 micrograms per sample. For every donor, flow cytometry on a PBMC aliquot measured the percentage of naive CD45RAhigh/CD27high T cells. The TCR comes from a man aged 55 to 70 in good health. The chain links TRBV7-9 with TRBJ1-4, with the D gene too uncertain to name. Sequencing used blood. The DNA sequence is given as TGTGCCAGCAGCTACGTACGGAGTACCGGAAAACTGTTTTTT. It specifies CASSYVRSTGKLFF.